This TCR beta chain emerged from a study of technical replicates of blood from a few donors. Sequenced by immunoSEQ multiplex PCR; TCRdb stores in-frame clones only, minus some. Of tens of thousands of clones in the sample, 85% to 95% were seen once. CDR1 and CDR2 (germline): SGDLS, YYNGEE. The CDR3 extends over 21 amino acids. V shed 3 bases, J shed 0 bases, and the junction held 21 bases outside the gene matches. This sequence joins TRBV9 and TRBJ1-3, with 7 nucleotides matching TRBD1. What was sequenced was T cells isolated from PBMCs. The TCR comes from a human donor in good health. CDR3 DNA sequence: TGTGCCAGCAGCGGGAGTCCGGGACAGTTCATATGGAGCTTCTCTGGAAACACCATATATTTT. It translates to CASSGSPGQFIWSFSGNTIYF.